These 21 T cell receptor beta chains were sequenced from one sample in a study of T cell repertoires in cytomegalovirus infection. TCRdb redid the calling of the reads with MiXCR, one entry per CDR3 protein. Of some 450,000 distinct CDR3 sequences in the sample, approximately 31% were seen once. The sequenced sample consisted of PBMCs. These receptors all stem from a human donor in good health (CMV status not recorded). Some clones in this sample may be carry-over from other donors' samples.

The chain links TRBV19 to TRBJ1-1; 9 bases line up with TRBD1. V gave up 5 bases and J gave up 10 bases; unmatched junction bases: 5. The germline V gene has CDR1 LNHDA and CDR2 SQIVND (reference sequence). The CDR3 is made up of 12 amino acids. The CDR3 bases are TGTGCCAGTAGTTCGGACAGGGGAGGAGCTTTCTTT. As protein: CASSSDRGGAFF.

This clonotype was observed a few times. The gene calls are TRBV28 and TRBJ2-7; D is unclear. V lost 5 bases and J lost 6, with 14 bases in between. The CDR3 length is 13 residues. Per germline, CDR1 MDHEN and CDR2 SYDVKM. CDR3 residues: CASSPGPFGEQYF. The CDR3, as DNA: TGTGCCAGCAGTCCAGGACCGTTCGGCGAGCAGTACTTC.

Remarks on this clonotype: The CDR3 end shows no conserved phenylalanine or tryptophan, and so a read error is likely. J is TRBJ2-7 and V is TRBV7-8, with a tentative D call TRBD2 (5 bases). The CDR3 contains 13 residues. With 8 bases removed from V and 3 bases from J, the gap between germline ends came to 14 bases. The V gene's germline CDR1 is SGHVS and CDR2 FQNEAQ. Here the CDR3 reads CASGPGRGYEQYI. CDR3 in DNA: TGTGCCAGCGGACCCGGACGGGGCTACGAGCAGTACATC.

This clonotype was seen a few times. The chain joins TRBV6-2 or TRBV6-3 to TRBJ2-5; 7 nucleotides line up with TRBD2. CDR3 length: 16 residues. J gave up 0 bases and V 7 bases, and 11 bases lay outside the gene matches. Germline CDR1 MNHEY, CDR2 SVGEGT. The CDR3 sequence is CASTQGLLQYQETQYF. The CDR3 DNA follows: TGTGCCAGCACCCAGGGACTATTGCAGTACCAAGAGACCCAGTACTTC.

This clonotype was detected only a few times. CDR3 in DNA: TGCGCCAGCAGCCAAGATCAAGACAGGGGAGGTACCTACAATGAGCAGTTCTTC. This gives the protein CASSQDQDRGGTYNEQFF. The chain couples TRBV4-3 to TRBJ2-1; 8 bases agree with TRBD1. The V and J ends lost 0 bases and 2 bases, in that order; junction bases with no gene match: 9. The germline V gene encodes CDR1 LGHNA and CDR2 YSLEER. The CDR3 is made up of 18 amino acids.

This clonotype has only one observation. The chain links TRBV19 to TRBJ1-3; D is unresolved. The CDR3 covers 15 residues. The germline V and J ends were trimmed by 5 bases and 2 bases, with 13 bases remaining between them. The germline CDR1 and CDR2 sequences are LNHDA and SQIVND (reference sequence). The CDR3: CASSVSAIAGNTIYF. CDR3 DNA: TGTGCCAGTAGTGTATCCGCGATCGCTGGAAACACCATATATTTT.

The chain carries TRBV9 and TRBJ1-1, with 9 bases lining up with TRBD1. Trimming removed 2 bases from V and 2 bases from J; junction bases left unmatched: 4. The CDR3 extends over 15 amino acids. CDR1 is SGDLS and CDR2 is YYNGEE in the germline V gene. This CDR3 reads CASSVGTGPNTEAFF. The CDR3 coding sequence is TGTGCCAGCAGCGTGGGGACAGGGCCTAACACTGAAGCTTTCTTT. Full variable domain (outside the CDR3, taken from reference TRBV9 and TRBJ1-1): DSGVTQTPKHLITATGQRVTLRCSPRSGDLSVYWYQQSLDQGLQFLIQYYNGEERAKGNILERFSAQQFPDLHSELNLSSLELGDSALYFCASSVGTGPNTEAFFGQGTRLTVV.

V usage is TRBV27 and J usage is TRBJ1-1, with TRBD1 identical over 8 bases. J lost 6 bases, V lost 4 bases, and 13 bases had no gene match. CDR3 length equals 16 residues. Per germline, CDR1 MNHEY and CDR2 SMNVEV (reference sequence). The CDR3 loop is CASSSLGRGLGAEAFF. The CDR3 DNA sequence: TGTGCCAGCAGTTCCCTAGGCAGGGGGCTTGGCGCTGAAGCTTTCTTT.

On this clonotype: This may stem from a read error, because a much larger clone lies one nucleotide away. The chain links TRBV7-2 to TRBJ1-1; 7 bases agree with TRBD1. J was trimmed by 4 bases and V by 6 bases; bases with no gene match: 8. The CDR3 is made up of 14 amino acids. CDR1 is SGHTA, CDR2 FQGNSA, per germline. For the CDR3, the DNA is TGTGCCAGCAGTCCCCTTTCAGGGGGCACTGAAGCTTTCTTT. Amino acids: CASSPLSGGTEAFF. Full variable domain (outside the CDR3, taken from reference TRBV7-2 and TRBJ1-1): GAGVSQSPSNKVTEKGKDVELRCDPISGHTALYWYRQSLGQGLEFLIYFQGNSAPDKSGLPSDRFSAERTGGSVSTLTIQRTQQEDSAVYLCASSPLSGGTEAFFGQGTRLTVV.

The chain combines TRBV29-1 with TRBJ2-1, with 7 bases aligning to TRBD2. Germline CDR1 SQVTM, CDR2 ANQGSEA. This CDR3 has 14 residues. V was clipped by 3 bases and J by 5 bases; unmatched bases: 7. The CDR3 bases are TGCAGCGTTGATGTCAGCGGGGCTAACAATGAGCAGTTCTTC. Amino acids: CSVDVSGANNEQFF.

The CDR3 DNA sequence: TGTGCCAGCAATTCACTAGGTCCCTCCTACGAGCAGTACTTC. Protein sequence: CASNSLGPSYEQYF. The rearrangement uses TRBV7-2 and TRBJ2-7; D may be TRBD2 (5 bases). This CDR3 has 14 residues. CDR1 is SGHTA and CDR2 is FQGNSA in the germline V gene. V was shortened by 7 bases and J by 0 bases, with 13 bases between the two germline ends.

This clonotype has a handful of counts. The chain is built from TRBV4-3 and TRBJ1-1; D not certain. V was pared by 5 bases and J by 5 bases, with 9 bases between. The V gene's germline CDR1 is LGHNA and CDR2 YSLEER. CDR3 length equals 12 residues. CDR3 residues: CASSERRTEAFF. CDR3 DNA: TGCGCCAGCAGCGAACGAAGGACTGAAGCTTTCTTT.

This clonotype appeared a few times. The rearrangement joins TRBV11-2 to TRBJ1-1, with no clear D. V was clipped by 3 bases and J by 4 bases, with 6 bases between them. CDR1 SGHAT and CDR2 FQNNGV come from the germline V gene. The CDR3 totals 12 residues. The CDR3 reads CASSFSSTEAFF. The DNA for the CDR3 is TGTGCCAGCAGCTTCTCATCCACTGAAGCTTTCTTT.

The chain recombines TRBV18 with TRBJ2-2; a weak D match, TRBD2 (6 bases). V lost 9 bases and J lost 4, with 18 bases in between. The germline V gene encodes CDR1 KGHSH and CDR2 LQKENI. The CDR3 sequence is 15 residues long. The CDR3 region is CASYQGGASTGELFF. In DNA, the CDR3 is TGTGCCAGTTACCAGGGAGGTGCGAGCACCGGGGAGCTGTTTTTT.

This chain uses TRBV30 with TRBJ1-4; D remains ambiguous. In germline, CDR1 is GTSNPN, CDR2 SVGIG (reference sequence). The CDR3 spans 11 residues. V gave up 3 bases and J gave up 5 bases, with 4 bases separating them. The CDR3 coding sequence is TGTGCCTGGAGGAGAAATGAAAAACTGTTTTTT. Residues: CAWRRNEKLFF.

The V and J genes are TRBV2 and TRBJ2-6; TRBD1 agrees at 7 bases. The CDR3 totals 19 residues. The germline CDR1 and CDR2 sequences are SNHLY and FYNNEI. V lost 5 bases and J lost 4; bases outside the gene matches: 17. The CDR3 region is CASSLNPRDRQLGANVLTF. Here the CDR3 DNA reads TGTGCCAGCAGTCTCAACCCCCGGGACAGACAATTGGGGGCCAACGTCCTGACTTTC. Together with reference TRBV2 and TRBJ2-6, the CDR3 gives the full variable domain: EPEVTQTPSHQVTQMGQEVILRCVPISNHLYFYWYRQILGQKVEFLVSFYNNEISEKSEIFDDQFSVERPDGSNFTLKIRSTKLEDSAMYFCASSLNPRDRQLGANVLTFGAGSRLTVL.

Remarks on this clonotype: It may be a read error: a sequence one base away is much more abundant. The chain is built from TRBV10-3 and TRBJ2-3; 10 positions agree with TRBD2. CDR1 is ENHRY, CDR2 SYGVKD, per germline. The CDR3 is 15 amino acids. CDR3 bases: TGTGCCATCAGTGTAGCGGGGGGAGTCACAGAGACGCAGTATTTT. Translated: CAISVAGGVTETQYF.

CDR3 sequence reads: CASSYPPTGPYQPQHF. DNA for the CDR3: TGTGCCAGCAGTTACCCCCCGACAGGGCCCTACCAGCCCCAGCATTTT. V gene TRBV6-2 or TRBV6-3 combines with J gene TRBJ1-5, with 7 nucleotides matching TRBD1. V shed 2 bases, J shed 7 bases, and the junction held 11 bases outside the gene matches. This CDR3 is 16 amino acids long. Germline CDR1 MNHEY, CDR2 SVGEGT.

In this sample, this clonotype turned up a few times. The chain is built from TRBV27 and TRBJ1-6, with D tentatively TRBD1 (5 bases). Germline CDR1 MNHEY, CDR2 SMNVEV (reference sequence). This CDR3 is 16 amino acids long. V lost 6 bases, J lost 0 bases, and 12 bases lay in between. CDR3 in DNA: TGTGCCAGCAGCCCAGCAGGGAGCTCCTATAATTCACCCCTCCACTTT. Translation gives CASSPAGSSYNSPLHF.

The chain carries TRBV6-6 and TRBJ2-7, with D perhaps TRBD1 (6 bases). Germline V gives CDR1 MNHNY, CDR2 SVGAGI (reference sequence). The CDR3 has 13 amino acids. With 8 bases removed from V and 0 bases from J, the gap between germline ends came to 11 bases. The CDR3 coding sequence is TGTGCCAGCTACCGGGACAACTCCTACGAGCAGTACTTC. Its translation: CASYRDNSYEQYF.

The chain recombines TRBV5-4 with TRBJ2-3; 9 nucleotides align to TRBD2. J gave up 3 bases and V 3 bases, and 5 bases lay outside the gene matches. The length of the CDR3 is 15 residues. CDR1 is SGHNT and CDR2 is YYREEE in the germline V gene (reference sequence). This CDR3 is CASSSPGLATDTQYF. The CDR3 DNA follows: TGTGCCAGCAGCTCCCCGGGACTAGCAACAGATACGCAGTATTTT.